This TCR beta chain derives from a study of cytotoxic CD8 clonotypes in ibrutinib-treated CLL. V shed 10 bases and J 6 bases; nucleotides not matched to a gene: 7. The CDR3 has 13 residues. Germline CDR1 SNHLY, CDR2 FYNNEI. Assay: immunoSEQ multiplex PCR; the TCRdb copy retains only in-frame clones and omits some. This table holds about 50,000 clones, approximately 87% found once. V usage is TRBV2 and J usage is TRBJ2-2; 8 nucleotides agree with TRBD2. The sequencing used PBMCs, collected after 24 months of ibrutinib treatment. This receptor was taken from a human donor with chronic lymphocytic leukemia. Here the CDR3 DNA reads TGTGCCACCGCGACGGGGGGGGCCGGGGAGCTGTTTTTT. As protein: CATATGGAGELFF. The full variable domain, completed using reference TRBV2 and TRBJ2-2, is EPEVTQTPSHQVTQMGQEVILRCVPISNHLYFYWYRQILGQKVEFLVSFYNNEISEKSEIFDDQFSVERPDGSNFTLKIRSTKLEDSAMYFCATATGGAGELFFGEGSRLTVL.